This T cell receptor beta chain was documented in a study of identifying expanded T cells in peripheral blood. Regarding this clone: Its matching antigen is unknown.

TCRdb keeps only in-frame clones here, not all; method: immunoSEQ multiplex PCR. The table lists 100,000 or so clones, about 89% of them singletons. Findings and caveats of the study: Across healthy donors, higher total template counts meant significantly greater roughly two-week count variance.

The origin of this receptor is a person aged 18-69 years in good health. Sequenced sample: blood.

As DNA, the CDR3 is TGTGCCAGCAGCTTGGTTTGGAAGTACACCTTC. Residues: CASSLVWKYTF. This chain joins TRBV5-6 and TRBJ1-2, with D hard to call. The length of the CDR3 is 11 residues. Germline lookup yields CDR1 SGHDT and CDR2 YYEEEE. V was pared by 0 bases and J by 11 bases, with 8 bases between.